The rows below give T cell receptor beta chains drawn from one sample of a study of cytomegalovirus exposure and HLA in healthy donors. The assay was immunoSEQ multiplex PCR, and TCRdb's table has in-frame clones only and misses some. Of some 150,000 clones in the sample, more than 60% were seen once. Sequencing was done on a sample of PBMCs. The receptors derive from a man in his forties or fifties in good health and CMV-seronegative. CDR3s include the opening cysteine and the closing phenylalanine or tryptophan. A D gene is named only where the DNA matches it firmly. Rows may omit the clone size; those that give it use once, few, many or a size class.

abundance: NA
v_gene: TRBV2
j_gene: TRBJ1-2
d_gene: TRBD1
CDR3nt: TGTGCCAGCACCAGGGGGCCGAGAGATGGCTACACCTTC
CDR3aa: CASTRGPRDGYTF

abundance: NA
v_gene: TRBV9
j_gene: TRBJ2-1
d_gene: TRBD2
CDR3nt: TGTGCCAGCAGCGTCCAAGCGGGGGGCCATGGTGAGCAGTTCTTC
CDR3aa: CASSVQAGGHGEQFF

abundance: NA
v_gene: TRBV27
j_gene: TRBJ1-4
d_gene: NA
CDR3nt: TGTGCCAGCAGTTTATTACCCGGGGGTATGGGCATGGATGAAAAACTGTTTTTT
CDR3aa: CASSLLPGGMGMDEKLFF

abundance: NA
v_gene: TRBV19
j_gene: TRBJ2-2
d_gene: NA
CDR3nt: TGTGCCAGTAGTACCCGGACTTTCGCGAACACCGGGGAGCTGTTTTTT
CDR3aa: CASSTRTFANTGELFF

abundance: NA
v_gene: TRBV18
j_gene: TRBJ2-7
d_gene: TRBD2
CDR3nt: TGTGCCAGCTCTGGGGGACTAGCCGGCGAGCAGTACTTC
CDR3aa: CASSGGLAGEQYF

abundance: NA
v_gene: TRBV7-8
j_gene: TRBJ1-2
d_gene: TRBD1
CDR3nt: TGTGCCAGCAGCCGGGGACAGGGAACAAACTATGGCTACACCTTC
CDR3aa: CASSRGQGTNYGYTF

abundance: NA
v_gene: TRBV15
j_gene: TRBJ1-1
d_gene: NA
CDR3nt: TGTGCCACCAGCAGAGTAGGGGGTTGGGGGGGCGAATACACTGAAGCTTTCTTT
CDR3aa: CATSRVGGWGGEYTEAFF

abundance: NA
v_gene: TRBV2
j_gene: TRBJ1-5
d_gene: NA
CDR3nt: TGTGCCAGCAGGGACGGGGTTCAGAGCAATCAGCCCCAGCATTTT
CDR3aa: CASRDGVQSNQPQHF

abundance: NA
v_gene: TRBV7-9
j_gene: TRBJ2-1
d_gene: NA
CDR3nt: TGTGCCAGCAGCTTAATTCCGTACAATGAGCAGTTCTTC
CDR3aa: CASSLIPYNEQFF

abundance: NA
v_gene: TRBV14
j_gene: TRBJ2-5
d_gene: TRBD2
CDR3nt: TGTGCCAGCAGCCATCCCTCCCTAGCGGCCCTAGGGACCCAGTACTTC
CDR3aa: CASSHPSLAALGTQYF

abundance: once
v_gene: TRBV19
j_gene: TRBJ1-5
d_gene: NA
CDR3nt: TGTGCCAGTAGTACGTCAGGGTATAATCAGCCCCAGCATTTT
CDR3aa: CASSTSGYNQPQHF

abundance: NA
v_gene: TRBV19
j_gene: TRBJ1-6
d_gene: NA
CDR3nt: TGTGCCAGTAGTAAGTCAGGGGATAATTCACCCCTCCACTTT
CDR3aa: CASSKSGDNSPLHF

abundance: NA
v_gene: TRBV11-2
j_gene: TRBJ1-1
d_gene: NA
CDR3nt: TGTGCCAGCAGCCGAGGTCTGGGGGGAGCTGAAGCTTTCTTT
CDR3aa: CASSRGLGGAEAFF

abundance: NA
v_gene: TRBV28
j_gene: TRBJ1-5
d_gene: TRBD1
CDR3nt: TGTGCCAGCAGTGTGACAGGGGGCGGTGGCAATCAGCCCCAGCATTTT
CDR3aa: CASSVTGGGGNQPQHF

abundance: NA
v_gene: TRBV6-5
j_gene: TRBJ1-1
d_gene: NA
CDR3nt: TGTGCCAGCAGTGAATTGGGGGGCACTGAAGCTTTCTTT
CDR3aa: CASSELGGTEAFF

abundance: NA
v_gene: TRBV15
j_gene: TRBJ1-2
d_gene: TRBD1
CDR3nt: TGTGCCACCAGCAGGTCCGGGACAGAAAACTATGGCTACACCTTC
CDR3aa: CATSRSGTENYGYTF

abundance: NA
v_gene: TRBV28
j_gene: TRBJ2-2
d_gene: TRBD2
CDR3nt: TGTGCCAGCAGACCGACTAGCGACGGCACCGGGGAGCTGTTTTTT
CDR3aa: CASRPTSDGTGELFF

abundance: NA
v_gene: TRBV13
j_gene: TRBJ2-7
d_gene: NA
CDR3nt: TGTGCCAGCAGCCAAAGGGGAAACGAGCAGTACTTC
CDR3aa: CASSQRGNEQYF

abundance: NA
v_gene: TRBV30
j_gene: TRBJ1-6
d_gene: NA
CDR3nt: TGTGCCTGGATCCTTTCGGGGAGCTCCTATAATTCACCCCTCCACTTT
CDR3aa: CAWILSGSSYNSPLHF

abundance: once
v_gene: TRBV30
j_gene: TRBJ2-7
d_gene: NA
CDR3nt: TGTGCCTGGACAGTCGACTACGAGCAGTACTTC
CDR3aa: CAWTVDYEQYF

abundance: few
v_gene: TRBV5-1
j_gene: TRBJ2-3
d_gene: NA
CDR3nt: TGCGCCAGCAGCTTGCGGGGGACTAGCACAGATACGCAGTATTTT
CDR3aa: CASSLRGTSTDTQYF

abundance: NA
v_gene: TRBV4-1
j_gene: TRBJ2-2
d_gene: NA
CDR3nt: TGCGCCAGCAGTCAAGGGGGAGGGAACACCGGGGAGCTGTTTTTT
CDR3aa: CASSQGGGNTGELFF

abundance: NA
v_gene: TRBV30
j_gene: TRBJ2-7
d_gene: NA
CDR3nt: TGTGCCTGGTCCCCAGGCGCCTCCGAGCAGTACTTC
CDR3aa: CAWSPGASEQYF

abundance: NA
v_gene: TRBV2
j_gene: TRBJ1-1
d_gene: NA
CDR3nt: TGTGCCAGCATGGCGTGGGGGGGAACTGAAGCTTTCTTT
CDR3aa: CASMAWGGTEAFF

abundance: NA
v_gene: TRBV7-3
j_gene: TRBJ2-6
d_gene: NA
CDR3nt: TGTGCCAGCAAACTCTACGGCGCAGGGCGCCAGAGTGCCAACGTCCTGACTTTC
CDR3aa: CASKLYGAGRQSANVLTF

abundance: once
v_gene: TRBV5-1
j_gene: TRBJ2-3
d_gene: TRBD2
CDR3nt: TGCGCCAGCAGCAACGAACTAGCGACTAGCACAGATACGCAGTATTTT
CDR3aa: CASSNELATSTDTQYF

abundance: NA
v_gene: TRBV5-1
j_gene: TRBJ2-7
d_gene: NA
CDR3nt: TGCGCCAGCAGCTTGGAGGGAGTTACCCACGAGCAGTACTTC
CDR3aa: CASSLEGVTHEQYF

abundance: NA
v_gene: TRBV4-3
j_gene: TRBJ2-2
d_gene: NA
CDR3nt: TGCGCCAGCAGCCACCGACAGCTTACCGGGGAGCTGTTTTTT
CDR3aa: CASSHRQLTGELFF

abundance: NA
v_gene: TRBV13
j_gene: TRBJ2-7
d_gene: TRBD2
CDR3nt: TGTGCCAGCAGCCCGGGACTAGCTACGGCCTACGAGCAGTACTTC
CDR3aa: CASSPGLATAYEQYF

abundance: NA
v_gene: TRBV5-1
j_gene: TRBJ2-6
d_gene: TRBD1
CDR3nt: TGCGCCAGCAGCGGAGGGGACAGGGCTGACTCTGGGGCCAACGTCCTGACTTTC
CDR3aa: CASSGGDRADSGANVLTF

abundance: NA
v_gene: TRBV6-4
j_gene: TRBJ2-2
d_gene: TRBD1
CDR3nt: TGTGCCAGCAGAGGACAGGGGATTACCGGGGAGCTGTTTTTT
CDR3aa: CASRGQGITGELFF

abundance: NA
v_gene: TRBV6-4
j_gene: TRBJ2-6
d_gene: NA
CDR3nt: TGTGCCAGCAGCCCCGGAGGGACCGCTGGGGCCAACGTCCTGACTTTC
CDR3aa: CASSPGGTAGANVLTF

abundance: NA
v_gene: TRBV7-2
j_gene: TRBJ2-1
d_gene: TRBD2
CDR3nt: TGTGCCAGCAGTTCTAGACTAGCGGGGGCTTGGTCCTACAATGAGCAGTTCTTC
CDR3aa: CASSSRLAGAWSYNEQFF